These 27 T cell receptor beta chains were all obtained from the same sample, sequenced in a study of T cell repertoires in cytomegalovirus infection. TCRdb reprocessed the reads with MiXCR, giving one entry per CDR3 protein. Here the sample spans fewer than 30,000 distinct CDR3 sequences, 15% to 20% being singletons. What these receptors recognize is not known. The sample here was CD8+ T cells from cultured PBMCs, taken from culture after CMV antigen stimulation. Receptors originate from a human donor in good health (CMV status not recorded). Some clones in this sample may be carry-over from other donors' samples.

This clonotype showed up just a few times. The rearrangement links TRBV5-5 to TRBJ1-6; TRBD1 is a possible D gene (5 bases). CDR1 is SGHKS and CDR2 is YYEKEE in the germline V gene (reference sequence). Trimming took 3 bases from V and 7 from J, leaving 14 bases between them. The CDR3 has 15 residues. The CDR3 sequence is CASSSQASRNSPLHF. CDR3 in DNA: TGTGCCAGCAGCTCACAGGCTTCGAGAAATTCACCCCTCCACTTT.

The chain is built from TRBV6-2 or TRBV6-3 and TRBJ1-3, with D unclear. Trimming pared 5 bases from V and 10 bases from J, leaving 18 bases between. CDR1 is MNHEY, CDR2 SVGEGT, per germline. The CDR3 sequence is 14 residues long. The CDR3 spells CASSHEGVFGTIYF. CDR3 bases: TGTGCCAGCAGTCATGAAGGAGTCTTTGGGACCATATATTTT.

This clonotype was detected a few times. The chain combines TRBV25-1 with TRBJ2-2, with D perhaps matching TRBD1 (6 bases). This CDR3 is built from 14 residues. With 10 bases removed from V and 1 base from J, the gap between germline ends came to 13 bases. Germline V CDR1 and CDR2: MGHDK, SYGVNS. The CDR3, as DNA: TGTGCCACCACAGGGACCTTGAACACCGGGGAGCTGTTTTTT. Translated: CATTGTLNTGELFF.

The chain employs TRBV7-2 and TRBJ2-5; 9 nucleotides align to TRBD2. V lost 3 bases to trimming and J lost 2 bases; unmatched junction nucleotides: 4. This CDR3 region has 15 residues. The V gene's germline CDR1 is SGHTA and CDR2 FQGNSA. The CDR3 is CASSLLAGEQETQYF. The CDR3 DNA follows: TGTGCCAGCAGCTTGTTAGCGGGGGAACAAGAGACCCAGTACTTC.

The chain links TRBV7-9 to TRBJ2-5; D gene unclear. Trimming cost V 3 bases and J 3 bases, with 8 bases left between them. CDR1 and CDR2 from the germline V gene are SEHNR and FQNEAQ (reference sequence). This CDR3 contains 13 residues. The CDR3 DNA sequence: TGTGCCAGCAGCTTGTGGACGGAAGAGACCCAGTACTTC. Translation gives CASSLWTEETQYF.

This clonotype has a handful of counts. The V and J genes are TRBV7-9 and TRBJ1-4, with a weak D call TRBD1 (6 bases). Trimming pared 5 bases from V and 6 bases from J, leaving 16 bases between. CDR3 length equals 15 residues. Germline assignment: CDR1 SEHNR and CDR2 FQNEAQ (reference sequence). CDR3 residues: CASSPDGGAYEKLFF. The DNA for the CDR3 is TGTGCCAGCAGCCCAGATGGGGGCGCGTATGAAAAACTGTTTTTT.

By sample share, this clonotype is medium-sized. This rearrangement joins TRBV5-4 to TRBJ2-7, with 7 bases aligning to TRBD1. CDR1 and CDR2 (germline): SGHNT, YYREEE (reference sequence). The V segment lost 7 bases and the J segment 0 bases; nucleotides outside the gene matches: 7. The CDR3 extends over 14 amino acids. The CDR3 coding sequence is TGTGCCAGCGGCGACAGGGACAGCTCCTACGAGCAGTACTTC. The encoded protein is CASGDRDSSYEQYF. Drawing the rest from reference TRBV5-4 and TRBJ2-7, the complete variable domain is ETGVTQSPTHLIKTRGQQVTLRCSSQSGHNTVSWYQQALGQGPQFIFQYYREEENGRGNFPPRFSGLQFPNYSSELNVNALELDDSALYLCASGDRDSSYEQYFGPGTRLTVT.

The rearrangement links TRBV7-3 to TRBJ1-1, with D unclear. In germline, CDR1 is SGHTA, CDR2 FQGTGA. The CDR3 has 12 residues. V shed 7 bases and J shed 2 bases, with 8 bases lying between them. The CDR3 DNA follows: TGTGCCAGCACCGATCAAAACACTGAAGCTTTCTTT. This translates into CASTDQNTEAFF.

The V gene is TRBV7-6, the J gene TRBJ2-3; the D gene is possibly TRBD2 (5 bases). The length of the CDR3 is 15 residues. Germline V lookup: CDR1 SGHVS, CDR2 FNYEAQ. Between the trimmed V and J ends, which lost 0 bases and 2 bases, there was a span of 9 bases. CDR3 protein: CASSLAGESTDTQYF. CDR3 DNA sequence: TGTGCCAGCAGCTTAGCGGGAGAGTCCACAGATACGCAGTATTTT.

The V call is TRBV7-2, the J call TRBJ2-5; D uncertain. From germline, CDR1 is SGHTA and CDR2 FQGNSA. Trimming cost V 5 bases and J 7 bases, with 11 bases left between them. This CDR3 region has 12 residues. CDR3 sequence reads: CASSQTGSTQYF. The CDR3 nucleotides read TGTGCCAGCAGCCAGACTGGTTCGACCCAGTACTTC.

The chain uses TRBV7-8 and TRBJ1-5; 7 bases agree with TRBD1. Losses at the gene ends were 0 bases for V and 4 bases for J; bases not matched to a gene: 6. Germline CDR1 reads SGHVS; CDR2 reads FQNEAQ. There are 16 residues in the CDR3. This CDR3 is CASSLAQGQRNQPQHF. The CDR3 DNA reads TGTGCCAGCAGCTTAGCGCAGGGACAGCGAAATCAGCCCCAGCATTTT.

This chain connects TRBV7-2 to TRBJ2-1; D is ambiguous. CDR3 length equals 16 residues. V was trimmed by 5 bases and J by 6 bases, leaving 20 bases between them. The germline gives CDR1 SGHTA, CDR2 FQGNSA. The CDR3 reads CASSDLPGTIGNEQFF. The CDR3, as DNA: TGTGCCAGCAGCGACCTCCCAGGTACTATTGGCAATGAGCAGTTCTTC.

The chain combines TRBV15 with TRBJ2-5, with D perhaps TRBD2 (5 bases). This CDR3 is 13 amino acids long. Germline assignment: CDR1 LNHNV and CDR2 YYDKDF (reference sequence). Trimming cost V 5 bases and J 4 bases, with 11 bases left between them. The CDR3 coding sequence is TGTGCCACCAGCGAGGGCGGGCGAGAGACCCAGTACTTC. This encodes CATSEGGRETQYF.

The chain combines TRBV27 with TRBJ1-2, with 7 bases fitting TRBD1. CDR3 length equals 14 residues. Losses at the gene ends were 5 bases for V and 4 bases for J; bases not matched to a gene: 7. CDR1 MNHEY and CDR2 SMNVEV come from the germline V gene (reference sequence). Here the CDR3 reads CASSPLGGSYGYTF. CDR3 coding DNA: TGTGCCAGCAGTCCTTTAGGGGGCAGCTATGGCTACACCTTC.

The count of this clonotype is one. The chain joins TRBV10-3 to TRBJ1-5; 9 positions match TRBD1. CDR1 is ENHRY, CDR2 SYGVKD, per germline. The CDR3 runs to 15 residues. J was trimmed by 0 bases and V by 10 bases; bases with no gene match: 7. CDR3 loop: CATGTGLDSNQPQHF. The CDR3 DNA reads TGTGCCACCGGGACAGGGTTAGATAGCAATCAGCCCCAGCATTTT.

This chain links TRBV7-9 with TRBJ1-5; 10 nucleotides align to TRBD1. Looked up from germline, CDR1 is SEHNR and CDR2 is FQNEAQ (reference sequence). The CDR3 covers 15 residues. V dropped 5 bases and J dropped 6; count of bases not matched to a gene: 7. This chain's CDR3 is CASSTTGQGIQPQHF. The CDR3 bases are TGTGCCAGCAGCACAACGGGACAGGGGATTCAGCCCCAGCATTTT.

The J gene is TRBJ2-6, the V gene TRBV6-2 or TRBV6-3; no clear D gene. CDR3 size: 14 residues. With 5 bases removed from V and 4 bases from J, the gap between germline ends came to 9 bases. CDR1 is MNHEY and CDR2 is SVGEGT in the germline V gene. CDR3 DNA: TGTGCCAGCAGTGGCCTGGGCGGGGCCAACGTCCTGACTTTC. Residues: CASSGLGGANVLTF.

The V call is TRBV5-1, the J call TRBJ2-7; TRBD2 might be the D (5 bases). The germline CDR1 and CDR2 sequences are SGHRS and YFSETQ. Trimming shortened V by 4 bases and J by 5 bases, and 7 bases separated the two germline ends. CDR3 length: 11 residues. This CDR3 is CASSPGNEQYF. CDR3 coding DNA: TGCGCCAGCAGCCCGGGAAACGAGCAGTACTTC.

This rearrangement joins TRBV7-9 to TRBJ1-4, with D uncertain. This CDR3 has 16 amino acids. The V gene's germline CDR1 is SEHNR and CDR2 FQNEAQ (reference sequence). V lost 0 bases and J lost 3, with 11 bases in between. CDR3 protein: CASSLARGAPNEKLFF. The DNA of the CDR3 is TGTGCCAGCAGCTTAGCCCGGGGAGCGCCTAATGAAAAACTGTTTTTT. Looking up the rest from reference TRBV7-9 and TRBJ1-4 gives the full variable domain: DTGVSQNPRHKITKRGQNVTFRCDPISEHNRLYWYRQTLGQGPEFLTYFQNEAQLEKSRLLSDRFSAERPKGSFSTLEIQRTEQGDSAMYLCASSLARGAPNEKLFFGSGTQLSVL.

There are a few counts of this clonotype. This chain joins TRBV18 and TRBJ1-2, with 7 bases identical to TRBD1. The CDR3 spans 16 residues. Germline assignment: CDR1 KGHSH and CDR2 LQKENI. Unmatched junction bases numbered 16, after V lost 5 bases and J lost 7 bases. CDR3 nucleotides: TGTGCCAGCTCATCGAACTACGGACAGGCCTCCCGTGGCTACACCTTC. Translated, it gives CASSSNYGQASRGYTF.

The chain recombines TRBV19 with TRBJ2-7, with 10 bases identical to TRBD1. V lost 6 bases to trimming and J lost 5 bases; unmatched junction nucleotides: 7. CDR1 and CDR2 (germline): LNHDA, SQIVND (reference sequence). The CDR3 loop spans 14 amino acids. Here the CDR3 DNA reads TGTGCCAGTAGGGCCGGGACAGGGGCGGACGAGCAGTACTTC. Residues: CASRAGTGADEQYF.

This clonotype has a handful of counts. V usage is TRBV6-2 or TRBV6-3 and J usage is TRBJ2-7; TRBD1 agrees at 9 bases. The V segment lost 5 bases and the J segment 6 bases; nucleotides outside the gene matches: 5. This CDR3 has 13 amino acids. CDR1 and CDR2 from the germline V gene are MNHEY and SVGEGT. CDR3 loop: CASSREDRGEQYF. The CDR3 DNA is TGTGCCAGCAGTCGGGAGGACAGGGGCGAGCAGTACTTC.

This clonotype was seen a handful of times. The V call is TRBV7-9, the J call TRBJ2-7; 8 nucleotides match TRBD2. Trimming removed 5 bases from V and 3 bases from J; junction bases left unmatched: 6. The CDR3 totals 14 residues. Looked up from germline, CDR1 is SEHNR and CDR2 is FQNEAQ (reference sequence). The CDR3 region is CASSRHGTSYEQYF. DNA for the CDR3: TGTGCCAGCAGCCGACACGGGACTAGCTACGAGCAGTACTTC.

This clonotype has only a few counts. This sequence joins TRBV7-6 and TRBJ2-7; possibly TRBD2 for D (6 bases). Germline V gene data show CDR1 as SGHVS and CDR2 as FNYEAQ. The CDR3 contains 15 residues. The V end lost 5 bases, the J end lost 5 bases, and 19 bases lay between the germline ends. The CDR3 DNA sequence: TGTGCCAGCAGCCCGTTCGCCCGTGGGGGGAACGAGCAGTACTTC. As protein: CASSPFARGGNEQYF.

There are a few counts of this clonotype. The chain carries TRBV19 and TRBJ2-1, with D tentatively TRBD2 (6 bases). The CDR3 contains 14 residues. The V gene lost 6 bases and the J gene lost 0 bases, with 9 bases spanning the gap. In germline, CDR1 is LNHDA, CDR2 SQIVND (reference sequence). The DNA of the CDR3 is TGTGCCAGTAGCGGGAGCCCCTCCTACAATGAGCAGTTCTTC. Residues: CASSGSPSYNEQFF.

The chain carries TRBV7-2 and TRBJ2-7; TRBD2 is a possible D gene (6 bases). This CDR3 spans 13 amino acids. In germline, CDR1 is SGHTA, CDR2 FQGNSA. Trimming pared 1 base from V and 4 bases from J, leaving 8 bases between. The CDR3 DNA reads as TGTGCCAGCAGCTTAGTCCGGGGGTACGAGCAGTACTTC. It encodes CASSLVRGYEQYF.

CDR3 loop: CATSRDRVGHPAFF. The DNA for the CDR3 is TGTGCCACCAGCAGAGATAGGGTGGGCCACCCGGCTTTCTTT. The genes are TRBV15 and TRBJ1-1; D is ambiguous. Trimming removed 0 bases from V and 11 bases from J, with 16 bases in between. Germline assignment: CDR1 LNHNV and CDR2 YYDKDF (reference sequence). The CDR3 has 14 amino acids.